This T cell receptor beta chain comes out of a study of cytomegalovirus exposure and HLA in healthy donors. CDR3 length equals 15 residues. The J segment lost 2 bases and the V segment lost 4 bases, leaving 7 bases of the junction unmatched. Germline V CDR1 and CDR2: SGHRS, YFSETQ. General study points: According to a later analysis, TCR clusters from the first cohort tended to co-occur in the 90 to 150 validation repertoires. Cytomegalovirus status, reportedly, was diagnosed with high specificity and sensitivity by the classifier.

Worth noting for this clone: Its specificity is not known.

Clones were read by immunoSEQ multiplex PCR, and TCRdb kept only the in-frame ones, dropping some. The sample consists of approximately 200,000 clones, 65% to 90% of them appearing once. The sample taken for sequencing was PBMCs. This receptor was taken from a woman in her thirties in good health and CMV-seropositive. The chain joins TRBV5-1 to TRBJ2-5; TRBD1 aligns across 8 bases. CDR3 region: CASSAGTGLQETQYF. The CDR3 DNA follows: TGCGCCAGCAGCGCCGGGACAGGCCTTCAAGAGACCCAGTACTTC.